This T cell receptor (beta chain) was sequenced during a study of T cell responses to AZD1222 COVID-19 vaccine. Study observations and caveats: The reported proportion of spike-specific TCRs targeting unmutated variant regions was nearly half. Spike-specific TCR breadth and depth were elevated following two AZD1222 doses.

Clones were sequenced by immunoSEQ multiplex PCR, and TCRdb holds only the in-frame ones, with some missing. Found here are approximately 180,000 clones, just under 90% of them singletons; the top ten hold roughly 6%. Germline loops: CDR1 SQVTM, CDR2 ANQGSEA. The CDR3 length is 13 residues. Turning to this clone: Its antigen is not known.

The input for sequencing was peripheral blood, taken on day 0 of AZD1222 vaccination. This TCR came from an adult in good health. V is TRBV29-1 and J is TRBJ2-3, with 7 bases lining up with TRBD2. This chain's CDR3 is CGGMAGGTDTQYF. CDR3 in DNA: TGCGGGGGAATGGCGGGGGGCACAGATACGCAGTATTTT.